This T cell receptor beta chain was identified in a study of molecular identifiers for immune sequencing clone quantification. Findings and caveats of the study: Clones of above 20 RNA copies carried over 97% of effector molecules; in naive cells they carried under 1%.

Methods described previously, with TCR primers listed, were used for bulk TCR libraries. TCRdb fed the PCR reads into MiXCR, producing one record per CDR3 protein. The data contain tens of thousands of distinct CDR3 sequences, around 20% of them singletons. RNA fractions of 10%, 30% or 50% and about 19,000 to 1,100,000 sorted cells were the source of naive CD8 libraries. This clonotype was observed at least ten times. Its antigen is as yet unknown. This CDR3 is built from 17 residues. After removal of 5 bases from V and 6 bases from J, the junction contained 16 bases not matched to a gene. Germline assignment: CDR1 MDHEN and CDR2 SYDVKM.

This TCR came from a human donor in good health. Some libraries in this study had Jurkat cell RNA spiked in. V is TRBV28 and J is TRBJ2-7; 10 bases agree with TRBD1. Specimen: naive CD8+ T cells from blood, with Jurkat cell RNA spiked in. Subset given: FACS-sorted CD8+CD4-CCR7+CD45RA+ naive T cells. The CDR3 sequence: CASSPQTGGGEFGEQYF. The CDR3 bases are TGTGCCAGCAGTCCCCAGACAGGGGGCGGCGAGTTTGGCGAGCAGTACTTC.